The present T cell receptor (beta chain) was sequenced within a study of spatial heterogeneity in lung cancer. Documented time point: sample taken at primary tumor resection. TCRs were sequenced from unsorted whole RNA of tumor, nontumor lung or PBMC. The CDR3 has 15 residues. Germline V gene sequence: CDR1 MNHEY, CDR2 SVGAGI. V lost 5 bases, J lost 7 bases, and 20 bases lay in between. This clonotype was seen a few times. TCRdb re-derived calls from the 5' RACE reads in MiXCR, one entry per CDR3 protein. Here the sample spans about 8,000 distinct CDR3 sequences, roughly a sixth being singletons. The sample consisted of normal lung tissue next to the tumor, taken at surgery. The chain uses TRBV6-5 and TRBJ1-2; D may be TRBD1 (6 bases). The TCR comes from a male donor with early-stage non-small cell lung cancer. The CDR3 here is CASSPEYRAGSGYTF. The CDR3, as DNA: TGTGCCAGCAGTCCCGAATACAGGGCAGGTAGTGGCTACACCTTC.